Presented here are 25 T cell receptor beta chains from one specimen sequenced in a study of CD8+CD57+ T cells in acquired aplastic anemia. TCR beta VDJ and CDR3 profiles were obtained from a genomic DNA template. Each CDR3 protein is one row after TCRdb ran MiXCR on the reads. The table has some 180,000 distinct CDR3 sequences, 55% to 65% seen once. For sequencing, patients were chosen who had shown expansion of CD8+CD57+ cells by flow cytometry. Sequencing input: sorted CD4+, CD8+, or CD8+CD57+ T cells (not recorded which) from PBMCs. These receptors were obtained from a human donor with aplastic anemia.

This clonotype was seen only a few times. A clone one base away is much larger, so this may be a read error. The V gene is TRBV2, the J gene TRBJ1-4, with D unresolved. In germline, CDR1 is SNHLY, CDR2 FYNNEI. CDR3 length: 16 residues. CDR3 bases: TGTGTCAGCAGTGAAGCGCTCATTGCAACTAATGAAAAACTGTTTTTT. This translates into CVSSEALIATNEKLFF. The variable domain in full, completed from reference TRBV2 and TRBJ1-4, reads EPEVTQTPSHQVTQMGQEVILRCVPISNHLYFYWYRQILGQKVEFLVSFYNNEISEKSEIFDDQFSVERPDGSNFTLKIRSTKLEDSAMYFCVSSEALIATNEKLFFGSGTQLSVL.

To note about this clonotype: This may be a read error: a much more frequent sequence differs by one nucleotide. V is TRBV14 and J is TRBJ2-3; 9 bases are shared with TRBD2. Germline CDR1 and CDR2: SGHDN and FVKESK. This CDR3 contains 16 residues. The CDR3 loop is CASSHLGGGAEDTPYF. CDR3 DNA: TGTGCCAGCAGCCATCTAGGCGGGGGGGCCGAAGATACGCCGTATTTT.

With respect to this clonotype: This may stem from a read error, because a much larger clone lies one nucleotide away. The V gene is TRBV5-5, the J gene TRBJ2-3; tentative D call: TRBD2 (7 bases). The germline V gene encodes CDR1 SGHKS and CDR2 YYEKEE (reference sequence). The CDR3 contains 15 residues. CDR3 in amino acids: CAGSTRGAYTDTQYF. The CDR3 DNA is TGTGCCGGCAGTACCCGGGGGGCTTACACAGATACGCAGTATTTT.

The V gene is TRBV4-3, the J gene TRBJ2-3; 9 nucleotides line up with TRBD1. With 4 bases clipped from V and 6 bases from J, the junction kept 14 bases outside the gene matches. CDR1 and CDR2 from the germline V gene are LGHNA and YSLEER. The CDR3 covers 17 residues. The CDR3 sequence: CASSRVRDRALYDTQYF. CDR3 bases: TGCGCCAGCAGCCGAGTTCGGGACAGGGCTTTGTACGATACGCAGTATTTT.

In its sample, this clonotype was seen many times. This chain's CDR3 is CASSQQTGAGNTIYF. The CDR3 nucleotides are TGTGCCAGCAGCCAACAGACAGGAGCCGGAAACACCATATATTTT. The chain links TRBV14 to TRBJ1-3, with D perhaps matching TRBD1 (6 bases). With 2 bases removed from V and 4 bases from J, the gap between germline ends came to 12 bases. Germline V CDR1 and CDR2: SGHDN, FVKESK. The CDR3 runs to 15 residues.

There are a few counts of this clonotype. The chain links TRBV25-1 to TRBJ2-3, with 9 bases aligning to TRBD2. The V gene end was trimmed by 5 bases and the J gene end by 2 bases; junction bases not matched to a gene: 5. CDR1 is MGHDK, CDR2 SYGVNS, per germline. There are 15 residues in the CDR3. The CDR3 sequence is CASSQTSGFTDTQYF. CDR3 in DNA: TGTGCCAGCAGTCAGACTAGCGGATTCACAGATACGCAGTATTTT.

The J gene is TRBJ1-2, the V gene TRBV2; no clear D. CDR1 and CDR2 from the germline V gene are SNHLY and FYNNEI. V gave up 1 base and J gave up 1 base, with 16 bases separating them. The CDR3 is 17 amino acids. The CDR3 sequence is CASSEGRAKGFNYGYTF. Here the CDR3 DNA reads TGTGCCAGCAGTGAAGGACGGGCAAAAGGATTTAACTATGGCTACACCTTC.

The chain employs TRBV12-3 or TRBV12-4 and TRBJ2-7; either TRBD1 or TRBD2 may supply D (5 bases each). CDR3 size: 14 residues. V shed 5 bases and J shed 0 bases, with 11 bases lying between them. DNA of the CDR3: TGTGCCAGCAGTAGCCATGGGGGCTCCTACGAGCAGTACTTC. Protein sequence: CASSSHGGSYEQYF.

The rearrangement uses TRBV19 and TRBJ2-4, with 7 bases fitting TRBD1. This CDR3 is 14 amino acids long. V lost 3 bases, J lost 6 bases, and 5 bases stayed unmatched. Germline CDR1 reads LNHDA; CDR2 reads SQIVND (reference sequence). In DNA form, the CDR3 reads TGTGCCAGTAGTATTGGGACAGAGGGAAACATTCAGTACTTC. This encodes CASSIGTEGNIQYF.

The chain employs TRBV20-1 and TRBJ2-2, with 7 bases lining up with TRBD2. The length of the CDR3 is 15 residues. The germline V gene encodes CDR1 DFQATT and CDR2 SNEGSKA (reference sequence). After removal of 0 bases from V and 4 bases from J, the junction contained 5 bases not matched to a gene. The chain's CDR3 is CSAREGGGGTGELFF. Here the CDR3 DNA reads TGCAGTGCTAGAGAAGGTGGGGGGGGCACCGGGGAGCTGTTTTTT.

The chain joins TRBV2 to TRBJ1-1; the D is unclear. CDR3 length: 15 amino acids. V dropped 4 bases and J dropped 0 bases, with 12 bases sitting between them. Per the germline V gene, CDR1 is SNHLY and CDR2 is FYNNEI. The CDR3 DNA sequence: TGTGCCAGCAGTGGGGCAGGATACATGAACACTGAAGCTTTCTTT. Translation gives CASSGAGYMNTEAFF.

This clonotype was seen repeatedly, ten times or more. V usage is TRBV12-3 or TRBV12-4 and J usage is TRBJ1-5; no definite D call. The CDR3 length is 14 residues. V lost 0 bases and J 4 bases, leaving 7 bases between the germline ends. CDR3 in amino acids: CASSLAGLNQPQHF. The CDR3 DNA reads TGTGCCAGCAGTTTAGCGGGCCTTAATCAGCCCCAGCATTTT.

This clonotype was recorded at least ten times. The CDR3 coding sequence is TGCGCCAGCAGCCAAGGGGAAAGGATGAACACTGAAGCTTTCTTT. Its protein product is CASSQGERMNTEAFF. The chain combines TRBV4-1 with TRBJ1-1; D unclear. The CDR3 consists of 15 residues. Trimming took 1 base from V and 0 from J, leaving 9 bases between them. Germline assignment: CDR1 MGHRA and CDR2 YSYEKL.

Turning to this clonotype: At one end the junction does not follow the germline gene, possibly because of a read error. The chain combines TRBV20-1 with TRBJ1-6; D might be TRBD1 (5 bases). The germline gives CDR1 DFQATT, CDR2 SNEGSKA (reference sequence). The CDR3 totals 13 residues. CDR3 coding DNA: TGCAGTGCCTCCGGGGGAGATAATTCACCCCTCCACTTC. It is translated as CSASGGDNSPLHF.

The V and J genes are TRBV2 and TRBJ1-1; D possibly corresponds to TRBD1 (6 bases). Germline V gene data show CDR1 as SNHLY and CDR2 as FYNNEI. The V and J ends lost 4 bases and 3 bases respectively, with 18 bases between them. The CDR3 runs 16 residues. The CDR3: CASSVWQGNWDTEAFF. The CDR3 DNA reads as TGTGCCAGCAGTGTCTGGCAGGGGAACTGGGACACTGAAGCTTTCTTT.

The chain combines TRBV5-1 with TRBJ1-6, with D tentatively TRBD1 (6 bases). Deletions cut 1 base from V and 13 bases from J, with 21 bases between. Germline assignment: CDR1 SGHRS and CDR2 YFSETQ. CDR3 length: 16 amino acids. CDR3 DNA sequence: TGCGCCAGCAGCTTGCTACCTACAGGGCAGTCTATCCCCCTCCACTTT. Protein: CASSLLPTGQSIPLHF.

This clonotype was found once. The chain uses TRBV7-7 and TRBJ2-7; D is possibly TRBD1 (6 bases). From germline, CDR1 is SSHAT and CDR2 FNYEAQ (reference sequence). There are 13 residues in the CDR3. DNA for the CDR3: TGTGCTAGAGATCCGGACAGCTCCTACGAGCAGTACTTC. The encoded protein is CARDPDSSYEQYF. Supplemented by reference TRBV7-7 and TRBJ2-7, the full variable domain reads GAGVSQSPRYKVTKRGQDVTLRCDPISSHATLYWYQQALGQGPEFLTYFNYEAQPDKSGLPSDRFSAERPEGSISTLTIQRTEQRDSAMYRCARDPDSSYEQYFGPGTRLTVT.

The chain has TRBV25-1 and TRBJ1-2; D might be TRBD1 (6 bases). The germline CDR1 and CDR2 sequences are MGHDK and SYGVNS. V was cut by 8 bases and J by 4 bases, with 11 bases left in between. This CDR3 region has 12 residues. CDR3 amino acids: CASEGQIYGYTF. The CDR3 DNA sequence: TGTGCCAGCGAAGGACAGATCTATGGCTACACCTTC.

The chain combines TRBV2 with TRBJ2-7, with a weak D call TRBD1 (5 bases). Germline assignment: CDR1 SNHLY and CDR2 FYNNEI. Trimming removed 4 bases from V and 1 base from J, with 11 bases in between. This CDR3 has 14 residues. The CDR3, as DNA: TGTGCCAGCAGTGTGGGGCCGACATCCTACGAGCAGTACTTC. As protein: CASSVGPTSYEQYF.

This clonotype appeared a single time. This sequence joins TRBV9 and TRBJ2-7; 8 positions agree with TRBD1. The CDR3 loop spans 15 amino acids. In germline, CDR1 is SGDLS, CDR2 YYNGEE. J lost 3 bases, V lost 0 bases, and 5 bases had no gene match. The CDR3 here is CASSVAAGGIYEQYF. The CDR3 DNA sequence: TGTGCCAGCAGCGTAGCGGCAGGGGGCATCTACGAGCAGTACTTC.

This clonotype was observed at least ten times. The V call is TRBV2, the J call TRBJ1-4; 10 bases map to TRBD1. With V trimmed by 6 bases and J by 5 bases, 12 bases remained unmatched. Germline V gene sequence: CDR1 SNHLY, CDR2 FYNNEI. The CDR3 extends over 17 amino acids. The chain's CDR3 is CASSNVGPGQGNEKLFF. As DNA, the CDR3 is TGTGCCAGCAGCAATGTGGGACCGGGACAGGGGAATGAAAAACTGTTTTTT.

CDR3 residues: CATSSMKGTLYGYTF. CDR3 DNA sequence: TGTGCCACCAGCAGCATGAAGGGGACCCTCTATGGCTACACCTTC. J is TRBJ1-2 and V is TRBV15, with D perhaps matching TRBD1 (5 bases). The CDR3 is 15 residues long. Germline V gene lookup returns CDR1 LNHNV and CDR2 YYDKDF (reference sequence). With 3 bases removed from V and 4 bases from J, the gap between germline ends came to 15 bases.

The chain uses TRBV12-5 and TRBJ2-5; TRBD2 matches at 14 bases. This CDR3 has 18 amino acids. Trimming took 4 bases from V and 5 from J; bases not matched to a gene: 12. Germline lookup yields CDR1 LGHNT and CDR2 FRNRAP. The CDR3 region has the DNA TGTGCTAGTGGTTCGTCCTATCCGGGACTAGCGGGAGCGGAGACCCAGTACTTC. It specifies CASGSSYPGLAGAETQYF.

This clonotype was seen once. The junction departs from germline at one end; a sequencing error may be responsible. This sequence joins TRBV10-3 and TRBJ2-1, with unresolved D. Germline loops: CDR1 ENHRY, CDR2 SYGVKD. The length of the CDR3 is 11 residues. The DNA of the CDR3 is TGTGCCATCAGTGAAGCCCTCCCACCGATCTTC. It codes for CAISEALPPIF.

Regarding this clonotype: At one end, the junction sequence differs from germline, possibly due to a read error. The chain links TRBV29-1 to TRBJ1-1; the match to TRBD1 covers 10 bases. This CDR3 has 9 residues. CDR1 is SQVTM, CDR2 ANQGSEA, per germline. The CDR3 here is CSVEGQGTF. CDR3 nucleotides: TGCAGCGTTGAGGGACAGGGGACCTTT. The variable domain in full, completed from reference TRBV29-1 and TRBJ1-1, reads SAVISQKPSRDICQRGTSLTIQCQVDSQVTMMFWYRQQPGQSLTLIATANQGSEATYESGFVIDKFPISRPNLTFSTLTVSNMSPEDSSIYLCSVEGQGTFGQGTRLTVV.